The clone carrying this TCR beta chain was seen a handful of times. Antigen specificity is unknown. Some clones are missing from TCRdb's copy, which holds only in-frame ones; the method was immunoSEQ multiplex PCR. The repertoire holds some 950 clones, with 80% to 90% as singletons. The entry originates in a study of chemoradiotherapy in HPV16-positive cancers. Study observations and caveats: During treatment, candidate HPV-specific clones and E7-related motifs expanded in tumor.

V dropped 7 bases and J dropped 0 bases, with 12 bases sitting between them. Germline values: CDR1 GTSNPN, CDR2 SVGIG (reference sequence). The CDR3 is 13 amino acids. This clonotype originated in a human donor with HPV-associated anogenital cancer. This chain joins TRBV30 and TRBJ1-1; D is uncertain. Here the sequenced sample was tumor tissue, taken from a patient who underwent chemoradiotherapy. CDR3 loop: CASNVIMNTEAFF. In nucleotides, the CDR3 is TGTGCCTCCAACGTTATTATGAACACTGAAGCTTTCTTT.